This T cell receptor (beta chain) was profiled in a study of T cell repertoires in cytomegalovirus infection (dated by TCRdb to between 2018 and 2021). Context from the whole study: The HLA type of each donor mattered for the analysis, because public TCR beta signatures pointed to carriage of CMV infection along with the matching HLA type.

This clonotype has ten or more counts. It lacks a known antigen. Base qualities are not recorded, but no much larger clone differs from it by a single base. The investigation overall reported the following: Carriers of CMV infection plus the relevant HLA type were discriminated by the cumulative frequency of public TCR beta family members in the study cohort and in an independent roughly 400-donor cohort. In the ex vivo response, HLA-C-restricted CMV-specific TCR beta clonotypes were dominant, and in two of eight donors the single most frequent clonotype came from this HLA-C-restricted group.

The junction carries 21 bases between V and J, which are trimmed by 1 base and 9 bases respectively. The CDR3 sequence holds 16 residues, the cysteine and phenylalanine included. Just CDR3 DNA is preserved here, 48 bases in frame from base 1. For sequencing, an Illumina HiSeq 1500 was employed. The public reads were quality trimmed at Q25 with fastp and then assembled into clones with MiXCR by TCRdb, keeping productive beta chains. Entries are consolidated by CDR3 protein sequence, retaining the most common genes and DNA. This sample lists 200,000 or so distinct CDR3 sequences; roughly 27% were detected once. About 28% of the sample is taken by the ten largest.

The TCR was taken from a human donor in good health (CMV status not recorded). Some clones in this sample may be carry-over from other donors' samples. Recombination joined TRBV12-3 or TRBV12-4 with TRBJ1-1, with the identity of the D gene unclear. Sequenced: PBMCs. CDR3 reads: CASSLVMVNFPDQAFF. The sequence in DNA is TGTGCCAGCAGTTTAGTGATGGTGAACTTTCCAGACCAAGCTTTCTTT.